Shown below are 21 T cell receptor beta chains from a single sample sequenced in a study of T cells in Graves' hyperthyroidism and ophthalmopathy. Regions amplified from RNA transcripts were the TCR beta CDR3 regions. Researchers ran a first-round RT-PCR on the TCR CDR3 using the HTBI primer set. Each CDR3 protein gets one entry after TCRdb re-called the multiplex PCR reads with MiXCR. This sample has 450,000 to 550,000 distinct CDR3 sequences, with approximately 25% found just once. Sequencing used blood. Source of these receptors: a woman in her 30s with Graves' ophthalmopathy.

This clonotype was found many times. This rearrangement joins TRBV6-4 to TRBJ2-2; possibly TRBD1 for D (6 bases). V was pared by 3 bases and J by 1 base, with 6 bases between. The CDR3 covers 14 residues. Germline CDR1 reads MRHNA; CDR2 reads SNTAGT. CDR3 sequence reads: CASSEQGNTGELFF. For the CDR3, the DNA is TGTGCCAGCAGTGAACAGGGGAACACCGGGGAGCTGTTTTTT.

This clonotype has at least ten counts. The V and J genes are TRBV6-1 and TRBJ1-6; the D gene is possibly TRBD1 (6 bases). Germline lookup yields CDR1 MNHNS and CDR2 SASEGT. V gave up 6 bases and J gave up 7 bases, with 7 bases separating them. This CDR3 has 12 amino acids. This CDR3 is CASSDRNSPLHF. CDR3 sequence (DNA): TGTGCCAGCAGCGACAGGAATTCACCCCTCCACTTT.

This clonotype was found a few times. The chain has TRBV20-1 and TRBJ1-5; tentative D call: TRBD1 (5 bases). V lost 1 base to trimming and J lost 1 base, with 8 bases between them. This CDR3 has 14 amino acids. The V gene's germline CDR1 is DFQATT and CDR2 SNEGSKA (reference sequence). The CDR3 sequence: CSARVRASNQPQHF. The DNA of the CDR3 is TGCAGTGCTAGAGTCAGGGCAAGCAATCAGCCCCAGCATTTT.

The V call is TRBV5-1, the J call TRBJ1-1; TRBD1 aligns across 12 bases. Looked up from germline, CDR1 is SGHRS and CDR2 is YFSETQ. The CDR3 has 15 residues. Germline trimming cut 4 bases from V and 4 bases from J; bases unmatched to any gene: 5. Here the CDR3 reads CASSAGQGAVTEAFF. The CDR3 DNA reads TGCGCCAGCAGCGCGGGACAGGGGGCTGTCACTGAAGCTTTCTTT.

The rearrangement links TRBV6-1 to TRBJ1-1, with unresolved D. Trimming took off 7 bases at V and 0 bases at J, with 12 bases between the two ends. The CDR3 covers 14 residues. Germline V gene lookup returns CDR1 MNHNS and CDR2 SASEGT. In nucleotides, the CDR3 is TGTGCCAGCATGCTTGACACCATGAACACTGAAGCTTTCTTT. Residues: CASMLDTMNTEAFF.

This clonotype was detected only a few times. A much larger clone lies a single base off, so this may be a read error. This sequence joins TRBV30 and TRBJ1-1; D might be TRBD1 (5 bases). The germline gives CDR1 GTSNPN, CDR2 SVGIG (reference sequence). Trimming cost V 1 base and J 1 base, with 7 bases left between them. The CDR3 is 13 residues long. The CDR3 sequence is CAWSAQANTEAFF. The CDR3 DNA follows: TGTGCCTGGAGTGCACAGGCGAACACTGAAGCTTTCTTT.

This clonotype turned up a few times. The chain recombines TRBV12-3 or TRBV12-4 with TRBJ1-1, with a tentative D call TRBD1 (6 bases). This CDR3 is 15 amino acids long. V lost 10 bases and J lost 1, with 19 bases in between. CDR3 nucleotides: TGTGCCATTACCTTCTCAGGGGCGAAGAACACTGAAGCTTTCTTT. Protein: CAITFSGAKNTEAFF.

The CDR3 bases are TGTGCCAGCAGCCTTACCGGGACAGGGTTCTACGAGCAGTACTTC. Protein: CASSLTGTGFYEQYF. V is TRBV28 and J is TRBJ2-7, with 9 positions matching TRBD1. The CDR3 runs 15 residues. The J segment lost 3 bases and the V segment lost 6 bases, leaving 9 bases of the junction unmatched. CDR1 and CDR2 (germline): MDHEN, SYDVKM.

In its sample, this clonotype was seen a few times. The chain links TRBV20-1 to TRBJ2-5; the D gene is possibly TRBD2 (6 bases). V lost 1 base and J lost 2, with 14 bases in between. Germline values: CDR1 DFQATT, CDR2 SNEGSKA (reference sequence). This CDR3 spans 15 amino acids. CDR3 residues: CSARGRGPAQETQYF. In DNA, the CDR3 is TGCAGTGCTAGAGGGAGGGGCCCAGCGCAAGAGACCCAGTACTTC.

This clonotype was observed many times. The genes are TRBV6-1 and TRBJ1-2, with D possibly TRBD1 on 5 matching bases. Germline values: CDR1 MNHNS, CDR2 SASEGT. CDR3 length: 15 residues. V gave up 5 bases and J gave up 6 bases, with 19 bases separating them. The CDR3 region is CASSTGTYSQDGYTF. CDR3 sequence (DNA): TGTGCCAGCAGTACCGGGACGTACTCCCAGGATGGCTACACCTTC.

The J gene is TRBJ2-7, the V gene TRBV10-2, with 9 positions matching TRBD2. CDR3 length: 18 amino acids. Germline V gives CDR1 WSHSY, CDR2 SAAADI. J lost 7 bases, V lost 3 bases, and 19 bases had no gene match. The CDR3, as DNA: TGCGCCAGCAGTGACCCCCACCTCGGGCGGGGGGGCCGAGGGGAGCAGTACTTC. It is translated as CASSDPHLGRGGRGEQYF.

At least ten counts were recorded for this clonotype. The chain employs TRBV4-1 and TRBJ1-1; TRBD1 might be the D (6 bases). The germline gives CDR1 MGHRA, CDR2 YSYEKL. V gave up 4 bases and J gave up 5 bases, with 23 bases separating them. The CDR3 extends over 17 amino acids. The CDR3 coding sequence is TGCGCCAGCAGCCTCCGGCTAAAAACAGGGATCGGGACTGAAGCTTTCTTT. Amino acid sequence: CASSLRLKTGIGTEAFF.

The chain couples TRBV6-5 to TRBJ1-2; D uncertain. This CDR3 comprises 16 residues. V was pared by 4 bases and J by 2 bases, with 17 bases between. Germline V CDR1 and CDR2: MNHEY, SVGAGI. The DNA for the CDR3 is TGTGCCAGCAGTTCTTACCGGGCCCGCACCAACTATGGCTACACCTTC. As protein: CASSSYRARTNYGYTF.

The chain joins TRBV5-1 to TRBJ1-1; TRBD1 is a possible D gene (6 bases). With 5 bases removed from V and 2 bases from J, the gap between germline ends came to 13 bases. Germline CDR1 SGHRS, CDR2 YFSETQ. This CDR3 region has 14 residues. This CDR3 reads CASRLTGDNTEAFF. CDR3 coding DNA: TGCGCCAGCAGGCTGACAGGAGACAACACTGAAGCTTTCTTT.

This clonotype was recorded many times. V is TRBV20-1 and J is TRBJ1-1, with a possible D match to TRBD1 (5 bases). Germline V gene data show CDR1 as DFQATT and CDR2 as SNEGSKA (reference sequence). The CDR3 is made up of 11 amino acids. The CDR3 sequence is CRQERGPEAFF. The DNA for the CDR3 is TGCAGACAAGAAAGGGGCCCCGAAGCTTTCTTT.

The chain links TRBV5-1 to TRBJ2-7; possibly TRBD1 or TRBD2 for D (5 bases each). The CDR3 runs to 16 residues. Germline lookup yields CDR1 SGHRS and CDR2 YFSETQ. V lost 1 base and J lost 5, with 19 bases in between. The CDR3 protein is CASSLKRGPVRNEQYF. CDR3 bases: TGCGCCAGCAGCTTGAAGAGGGGACCGGTTCGTAACGAGCAGTACTTC.

The chain employs TRBV6-1 and TRBJ2-4; D gene uncertain. Germline-derived CDR1 and CDR2 are MNHNS and SASEGT. The CDR3 runs 12 residues. Trimming stripped 9 bases from V and 6 bases from J, with 12 bases between. This CDR3 reads CASTGDRNIQYF. CDR3 coding DNA: TGTGCCAGTACGGGTGATAGAAACATTCAGTACTTC.

This clonotype was observed many times. The chain joins TRBV27 to TRBJ2-7; D uncertain. This CDR3 spans 15 amino acids. Trimming pared 5 bases from V and 3 bases from J, leaving 17 bases between. The V gene's germline CDR1 is MNHEY and CDR2 SMNVEV (reference sequence). The CDR3 here is CASSPNGINYYEQYF. DNA for the CDR3: TGTGCCAGCAGTCCCAATGGAATTAACTACTACGAGCAGTACTTC.

This clonotype has at least ten counts. This chain uses TRBV11-1 with TRBJ2-2; TRBD1 agrees at 9 bases. Germline CDR1 is SGHAT and CDR2 is FQDESV (reference sequence). The CDR3 totals 17 residues. Trimming cost V 6 bases and J 4 bases; bases outside gene matches: 12. The DNA for the CDR3 is TGTGCCAGCAGAGCGAGACCCGGGACAGGGAGCACCGGGGAGCTGTTTTTT. It codes for CASRARPGTGSTGELFF.

This chain joins TRBV14 and TRBJ1-1; D is unresolved. The V and J ends lost 0 bases and 4 bases respectively, with 18 bases between them. Germline CDR1 and CDR2: SGHDN and FVKESK. The CDR3 runs 17 residues. CDR3 region: CASSQDGPQYTGTEAFF. The CDR3 DNA follows: TGTGCCAGCAGCCAAGATGGACCCCAGTATACGGGCACTGAAGCTTTCTTT. Full variable domain (missing parts from reference TRBV14 and TRBJ1-1): EAGVTQFPSHSVIEKGQTVTLRCDPISGHDNLYWYRRVMGKEIKFLLHFVKESKQDESGMPNNRFLAERTGGTYSTLKVQPAELEDSGVYFCASSQDGPQYTGTEAFFGQGTRLTVV.

In nucleotides, the CDR3 is TGCGCCAGCAGCTTGGTGGGACAGGGGGCGTGGAAGACCCAGTACTTC. Translation: CASSLVGQGAWKTQYF. The chain has TRBV5-1 and TRBJ2-5, with 12 bases identical to TRBD1. The CDR3 loop spans 16 amino acids. Germline V lookup: CDR1 SGHRS, CDR2 YFSETQ. The J segment lost 6 bases and the V segment lost 0 bases, leaving 6 bases of the junction unmatched.